This TCR beta chain was profiled in a study of persistence of HIV-infected CD4 T cells. Study-level results: Degenerate expanded CDR3beta sequences were enriched among CMV- and Gag-responding cells.

The libraries were made with immunoSEQ version 4 in survey mode. TCRdb's table, derived via immunoSEQ multiplex PCR, lists solely in-frame clones and lacks some. The table includes 30,000 to 45,000 clones, roughly 87% detected once. Nonspecific anti-CD3/anti-CD28 bead stimulation represents the broad CD4+ T cell repertoire. CD4+ T cells upregulating both CD40 ligand and CD69 were sorted as responding cells. PBMCs were depleted of CD8+ T cells before stimulation. Details on this clone: The antigen remains undetermined.

CDR3 length: 14 amino acids. V lost 3 bases and J lost 3, with 11 bases in between. Germline V gene sequence: CDR1 SGHTA, CDR2 FQGTGA. This specimen consisted of CD4+ T cells sorted from PBMCs after approximately 19-hour stimulation, obtained from a patient who received antiretroviral therapy. The chain carries TRBV7-3 and TRBJ1-1; possible D gene TRBD1, 5 bases. This TCR was recovered from an adult man with HIV who was CMV-seropositive. CDR3 sequence: CASSLGEGYTEAFF. The CDR3 bases are TGTGCCAGCAGCTTGGGGGAGGGGTACACTGAAGCTTTCTTT.